Sequencing of this TCR beta chain was carried out in a study of Tregs in tolerant kidney transplant recipients. Study details: Sorting of CD4+CD25+CD127- cells followed 3-day belatacept mixed lymphocyte reactions, sometimes with roughly five-day graft donor restimulation.

As to this clone: Its antigen is not known.

The study's findings and limits: Tregs expanded with activated donor B cells seemed most donor-specific.

Germline lookup yields CDR1 MNHEY and CDR2 SVGAGI. The V end lost 2 bases, the J end lost 8 bases, and 12 bases lay between the germline ends. This CDR3 comprises 14 residues. The data were produced by immunoSEQ multiplex PCR, yet TCRdb's version contains in-frame clones alone and is incomplete. The data hold about 31,000 clones, with 82% observed a single time. Sequencing used Tregs from blood cultured with allogeneic cells. This clonotype originated in a human donor in good health. V and J are TRBV6-5 and TRBJ2-2; the D is unclear. The CDR3 region is CASSYGTTSGELFF. The CDR3 DNA is TGTGCCAGCAGTTACGGAACTACAAGTGGGGAGCTGTTTTTT.